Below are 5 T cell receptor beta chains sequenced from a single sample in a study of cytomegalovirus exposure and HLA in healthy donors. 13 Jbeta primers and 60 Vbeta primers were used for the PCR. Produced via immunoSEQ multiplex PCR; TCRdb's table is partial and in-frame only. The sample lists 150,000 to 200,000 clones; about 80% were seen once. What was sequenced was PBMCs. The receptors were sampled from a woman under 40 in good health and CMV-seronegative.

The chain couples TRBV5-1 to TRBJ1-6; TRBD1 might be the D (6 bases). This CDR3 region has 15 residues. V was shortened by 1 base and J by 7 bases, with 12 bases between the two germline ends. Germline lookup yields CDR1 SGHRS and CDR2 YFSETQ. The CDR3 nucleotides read TGCGCCAGCAGCTTGTTATCCACAGGGAATTCACCCCTCCACTTT. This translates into CASSLLSTGNSPLHF.

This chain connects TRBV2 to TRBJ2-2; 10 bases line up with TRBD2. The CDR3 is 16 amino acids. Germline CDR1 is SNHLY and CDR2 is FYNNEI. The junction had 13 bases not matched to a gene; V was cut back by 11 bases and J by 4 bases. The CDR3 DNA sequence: TGTGCCGGAAGTAAAGCGGGAGGGCCGAGCACCGGGGAGCTGTTTTTT. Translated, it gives CAGSKAGGPSTGELFF.

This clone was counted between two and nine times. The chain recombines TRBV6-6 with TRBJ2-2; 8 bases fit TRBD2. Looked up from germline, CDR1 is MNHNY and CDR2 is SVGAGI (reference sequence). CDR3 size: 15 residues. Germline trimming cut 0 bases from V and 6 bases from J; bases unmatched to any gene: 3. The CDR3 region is CASSYSGRVAGELFF. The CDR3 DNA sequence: TGTGCCAGCAGTTACTCCGGGAGGGTCGCCGGGGAGCTGTTTTTT.

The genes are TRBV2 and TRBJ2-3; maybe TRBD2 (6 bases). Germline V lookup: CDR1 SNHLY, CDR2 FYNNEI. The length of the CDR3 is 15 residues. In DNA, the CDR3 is TGTGCAGGAGCAGTTGGTGGAGGGCAGGCAGATACGCAGTATTTT. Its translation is CAGAVGGGQADTQYF.

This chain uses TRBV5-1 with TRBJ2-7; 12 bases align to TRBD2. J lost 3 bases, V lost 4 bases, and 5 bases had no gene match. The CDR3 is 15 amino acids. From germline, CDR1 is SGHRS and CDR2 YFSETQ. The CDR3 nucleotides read TGCGCCAGCAGCCAAAGACTAGCGGGAGACTACGAGCAGTACTTC. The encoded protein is CASSQRLAGDYEQYF.